This TCR beta chain was recovered during a study of blood T cell repertoires in COVID-19. About the study: Samples representing acute and convalescent COVID-19 were sourced from the United States, Italy and Spain. T cells, B-cell-depleted T cells, or PBMCs provided the cDNA or gDNA that served as material.

Germline lookup yields CDR1 KGHSH and CDR2 LQKENI. CDR3 size: 15 residues. V was clipped by 1 base and J by 5 bases, with 11 bases between them. Study processing details: Amplification from reference gene primers served as the basis for estimated nucleated cell counts. Measured with immunoSEQ multiplex PCR; TCRdb has only the in-frame clones, and not every one. V, J and clone size reflect that table, while D and trimming were determined from the DNA. The table shows approximately 360,000 clones, with around 89% occurring only once. The receptor was isolated from a man in his forties or fifties with acute or convalescent COVID-19. The chain employs TRBV18 and TRBJ1-4; a weak D match, TRBD1 (6 bases). Specimen: peripheral blood. The DNA for the CDR3 is TGTGCCAGCTCACCACGGACAGTCCAGAATGAAAAACTGTTTTTT. This sequence encodes CASSPRTVQNEKLFF.